This TCR beta chain was obtained from a study of blood T cell repertoires in COVID-19 (TCRdb year 2020). In terms of the full investigation: The collaborator samples originated in the United States, Italy and Spain and spanned the acute and convalescent phases of COVID-19. Nearly every sample came with metadata listing a de-identified subject ID, COVID-19 status, age in years and sex. The dataset comprised deeply sampled blood TCRbeta repertoires from subjects exposed to, actively infected with, or recovered from COVID-19. The repertoires were made available in a free public database intended to serve as a resource for research on the immune response to SARS-CoV-2. Samples came from the ongoing ImmuneRACE study (first 160 participants) plus 1,254 subjects from 6 global collaborators. HLA class I and class II types, where available, came from metadata supplied by the sample provider rather than from assay-based typing. The prospective study material was composed of cDNA or gDNA derived from T cells, B-cell-depleted T cells, or PBMCs. Study-wide findings and limitations: How much clinical and demographic metadata was included differed by source and by participant, and the metadata was provided uncurated.

Trimming takes 5 bases from V and 2 bases from J, and the germline ends sit 11 bases apart. CDR1 and CDR2, looked up from the germline V gene, are SGHTA and FQGNSA. Spanning cysteine to phenylalanine, the CDR3 consists of 14 amino acids. Just the 42-base CDR3 DNA is kept, in frame starting at base 1. Whole blood was collected in K2EDTA tubes by collaborating institutions according to the institutions' own protocols. Collaborator samples were shipped for TCRbeta analysis as frozen whole blood, isolated PBMCs, or DNA extracted from either sample type. The immunoSEQ Assay, a bias-controlled multiplex PCR, was used to amplify TCRbeta CDR3 regions from genomic DNA. The original methods were these. The number of nucleated cells in each sample was estimated from the amplification of reference gene primers within the assay. To quantify the absolute abundance of each unique TCRbeta CDR3 rearrangement, sequence reads were collapsed and filtered. For each sample, productive Simpson clonality was calculated as the square root of Simpson's diversity index over productive rearrangements. TCRdb re-hosts the immuneACCESS table, in-frame sequences only. Its copies lack some clones; in the studies checked, an unresolved V gene accounts for under half of them, and the cause for the rest is not known. V and J calls and clone size follow that table, whereas D and trimming were derived from the DNA. Present in this sample are more than 95,000 clones, approximately 90% of which were seen just once. Of the sample, less than 2% is held by the ten largest clones.

As concerns this clone: It lacks a known antigen. Nothing much larger sits one base from this clone, and base qualities are not available.

The clonotype originates from a human donor in a cohort sampled during active COVID-19. The sample was peripheral blood. The chain is encoded by TRBV7-2 joined to TRBJ2-3, and possibly TRBD2, on 6 matching bases. The DNA reads as follows: TGTGCCAGCAGCCCTAGACTAGACACAGATACGCAGTATTTT. This codes for CASSPRLDTDTQYF.